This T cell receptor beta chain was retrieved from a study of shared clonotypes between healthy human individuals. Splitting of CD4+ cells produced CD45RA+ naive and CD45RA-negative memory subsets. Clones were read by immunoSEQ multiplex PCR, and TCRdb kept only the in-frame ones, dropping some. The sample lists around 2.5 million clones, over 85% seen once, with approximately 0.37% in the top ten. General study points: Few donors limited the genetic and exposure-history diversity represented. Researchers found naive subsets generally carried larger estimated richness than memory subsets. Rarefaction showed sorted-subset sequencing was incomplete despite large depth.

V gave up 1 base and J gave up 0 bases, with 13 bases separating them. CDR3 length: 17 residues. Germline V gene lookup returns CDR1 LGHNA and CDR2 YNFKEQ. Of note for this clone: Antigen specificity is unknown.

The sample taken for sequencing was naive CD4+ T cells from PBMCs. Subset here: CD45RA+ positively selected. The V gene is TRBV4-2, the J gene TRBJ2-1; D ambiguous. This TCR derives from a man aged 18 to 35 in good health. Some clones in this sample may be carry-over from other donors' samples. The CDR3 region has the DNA TGTGCCAGCAGCCAAGCTCTCGCGGAGAGCTCCTACAATGAGCAGTTCTTC. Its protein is CASSQALAESSYNEQFF.